These 10 T cell receptor beta chains originate from one sample sequenced in a study of blood T cell repertoires in COVID-19. Assay: immunoSEQ multiplex PCR; the TCRdb copy retains only in-frame clones and omits some. The data hold approximately 190,000 clones, with 80% to 90% observed a single time. The material sequenced was peripheral blood. These receptors all come from a human donor in a cohort sampled during active COVID-19.

The gene calls are TRBV2 and TRBJ2-1; the D gene is possibly TRBD1 (5 bases). CDR1 is SNHLY, CDR2 FYNNEI, per germline. This CDR3 region has 15 residues. V lost 4 bases to trimming and J lost 5 bases, with 15 bases between them. The CDR3 loop is CASSATGSLHNEQFF. The DNA for the CDR3 is TGTGCCAGCAGTGCTACAGGCTCCCTACACAATGAGCAGTTCTTC.

The chain couples TRBV27 to TRBJ2-1; tentatively, D is TRBD2 (6 bases). This CDR3 contains 15 residues. Trimming cost V 2 bases and J 10 bases, with 18 bases left between them. Germline lookup yields CDR1 MNHEY and CDR2 SMNVEV (reference sequence). The DNA of the CDR3 is TGTGCCAGCAGTTTACGGCGGGATGGTCCATTCGAGCAGTTCTTC. This sequence encodes CASSLRRDGPFEQFF.

This sequence joins TRBV2 and TRBJ1-4, with D possibly TRBD1 on 5 matching bases. This CDR3 comprises 13 residues. CDR1 is SNHLY, CDR2 FYNNEI, per germline. Trimming took off 10 bases at V and 5 bases at J, with 14 bases between the two ends. As DNA, the CDR3 is TGTGCCATCACTTGGGGGGGGAATGAAAAACTGTTTTTT. Protein: CAITWGGNEKLFF.

This rearrangement joins TRBV19 to TRBJ1-5; 7 positions agree with TRBD1. This CDR3 is 14 amino acids long. Germline values: CDR1 LNHDA, CDR2 SQIVND (reference sequence). V dropped 8 bases and J dropped 2; count of bases not matched to a gene: 6. The CDR3 sequence is CASGQGVGNQPQHF. As DNA, the CDR3 is TGTGCCAGTGGGCAGGGGGTGGGCAATCAGCCCCAGCATTTT.

The chain links TRBV3-1 (or the pseudogene TRBV3-2) to TRBJ1-4; 7 positions agree with TRBD1. Germline V gene lookup returns CDR1 LGHDT and CDR2 YNNKEL (reference sequence). This CDR3 has 15 residues. Losses at the gene ends were 3 bases for V and 5 bases for J; bases not matched to a gene: 6. The CDR3 DNA sequence: TGTGCCAGCAGCCAGTCATCACAGGGGAATGAAAAACTGTTTTTT. Translation gives CASSQSSQGNEKLFF.

The DNA for the CDR3 is TGTGCCAGTAGGGATCAGGGGCAAGGGACAGATACGCAGTATTTT. Protein: CASRDQGQGTDTQYF. The chain combines TRBV19 with TRBJ2-3; a weak D match, TRBD1 (6 bases). Per germline, CDR1 LNHDA and CDR2 SQIVND (reference sequence). V gave up 6 bases and J gave up 3 bases, with 16 bases separating them. CDR3 length: 15 residues.

The count of this clone is one. V is TRBV25-1 and J is TRBJ2-5; 7 bases map to TRBD2. The CDR3 is 14 residues long. CDR1 and CDR2 from the germline V gene are MGHDK and SYGVNS. J lost 4 bases, V lost 1 base, and 3 bases had no gene match. CDR3 nucleotides: TGTGCCAGCAGTGAATCAGCGGGGCCAGAGACCCAGTACTTC. Its protein is CASSESAGPETQYF. Looking up the rest from reference TRBV25-1 and TRBJ2-5 gives the full variable domain: EADIYQTPRYLVIGTGKKITLECSQTMGHDKMYWYQQDPGMELHLIHYSYGVNSTEKGDLSSESTVSRIRTEHFPLTLESARPSHTSQYLCASSESAGPETQYFGPGTRLLVL.

A few counts support this clone. The V gene is TRBV5-1, the J gene TRBJ2-3, with a weak D call TRBD2 (6 bases). The CDR3 covers 15 residues. From germline, CDR1 is SGHRS and CDR2 YFSETQ. V lost 3 bases to trimming and J lost 0 bases, with 11 bases between them. The CDR3 spells CASSSPGTSTDTQYF. In DNA form, the CDR3 reads TGCGCCAGCAGCTCTCCCGGGACTAGCACAGATACGCAGTATTTT.

The chain uses TRBV6-5 and TRBJ2-7; a weak D match, TRBD2 (6 bases). The CDR3 contains 15 residues. The germline CDR1 and CDR2 sequences are MNHEY and SVGAGI. Trimming shortened V by 4 bases and J by 7 bases, and 20 bases separated the two germline ends. CDR3 coding DNA: TGTGCCAGCAGTTCCAGACGGACGGGAGTGAGGGAGCAGTACGTC. It is translated as CASSSRRTGVREQYV.

The chain links TRBV30 to TRBJ1-1; possible D gene TRBD1, 5 bases. This CDR3 has 13 amino acids. CDR1 GTSNPN and CDR2 SVGIG come from the germline V gene (reference sequence). V lost 3 bases, J lost 4 bases, and 12 bases lay in between. The CDR3 bases are TGTGCCTGGAGGGAGTCAGGGATCACTGAAGCTTTCTTT. This encodes CAWRESGITEAFF.